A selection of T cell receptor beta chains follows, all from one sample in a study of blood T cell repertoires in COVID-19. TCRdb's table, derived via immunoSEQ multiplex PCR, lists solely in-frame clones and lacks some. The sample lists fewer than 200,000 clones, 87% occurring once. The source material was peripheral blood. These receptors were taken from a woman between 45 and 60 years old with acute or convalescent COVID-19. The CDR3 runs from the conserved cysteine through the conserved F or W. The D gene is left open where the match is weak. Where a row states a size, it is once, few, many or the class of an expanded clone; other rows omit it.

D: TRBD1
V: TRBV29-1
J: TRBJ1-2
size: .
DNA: TGCAGCGTTAAGAAAGACAGGACAGGGCGCTACACCTTC
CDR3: CSVKKDRTGRYTF

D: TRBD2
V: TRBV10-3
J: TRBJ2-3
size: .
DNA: TGTGCCATCAGTGAGCCGAGCGGGACCCGCACAGATACGCAGTATTTT
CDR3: CAISEPSGTRTDTQYF

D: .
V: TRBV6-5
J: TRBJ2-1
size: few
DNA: TGTGCCAGCAGTTACTCTAGCGGAGACAATGAGCAGTTCTTC
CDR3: CASSYSSGDNEQFF

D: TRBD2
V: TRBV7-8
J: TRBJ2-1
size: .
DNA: TGTGCCAGCAGCCCTGTAGCGGGACGAGACAATGAGCAGTTCTTC
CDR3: CASSPVAGRDNEQFF

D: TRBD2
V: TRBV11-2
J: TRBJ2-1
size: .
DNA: TGTGCCAGCAGCCACATTAGCGGGGGGGTCGTTTACAATGAGCAGTTCTTC
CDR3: CASSHISGGVVYNEQFF

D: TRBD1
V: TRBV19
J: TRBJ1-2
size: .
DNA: TGTGCCAGTAGAGCGGACAGGGTCTATGGCTACACCTTC
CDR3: CASRADRVYGYTF

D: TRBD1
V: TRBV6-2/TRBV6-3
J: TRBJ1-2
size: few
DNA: TGTGCCAGCAGTGGGACAGGCCTGTATGGCTACACCTTC
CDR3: CASSGTGLYGYTF

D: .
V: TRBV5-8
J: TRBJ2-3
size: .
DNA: TGTGCCTGTACCCCGGGGACAGATACGCAGTATTTT
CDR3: CACTPGTDTQYF

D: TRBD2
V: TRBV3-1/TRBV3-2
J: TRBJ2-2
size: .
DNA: TGTGCCAGCAGCCCAACGGAGCGGGGGCACACCGGGGAGCTGTTTTTT
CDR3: CASSPTERGHTGELFF

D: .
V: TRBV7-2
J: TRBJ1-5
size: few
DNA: TGTGCCAGCAGCCCCAGGGACACCAGCAATCAGCCCCAGCATTTT
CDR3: CASSPRDTSNQPQHF

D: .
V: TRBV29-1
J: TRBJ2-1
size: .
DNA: TGCAGCGTTGAATTGAGGAGTGAGCAGTTCTTC
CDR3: CSVELRSEQFF

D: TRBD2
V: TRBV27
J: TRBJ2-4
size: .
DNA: TGTGCCAGCAGCCGACAGGTTCCGGGACTAGCGGGAGCTGTTACCAAAAACATTCAGTACTTC
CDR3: CASSRQVPGLAGAVTKNIQYF

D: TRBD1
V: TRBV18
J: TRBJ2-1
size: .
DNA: TGTGCCAGCTCACCAGGGACAGGGTCTCAAGGGGAGTTCTTC
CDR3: CASSPGTGSQGEFF

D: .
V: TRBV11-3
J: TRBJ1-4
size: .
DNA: TGTGCCAGCAGCTTATCGGGGAGTTTGGAAAAACTGTTTTTT
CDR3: CASSLSGSLEKLFF

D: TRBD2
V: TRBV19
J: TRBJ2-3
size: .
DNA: TGTGCCAGTAACAATCTAGCGGGAGATGCAGATACGCAGTATTTT
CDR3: CASNNLAGDADTQYF

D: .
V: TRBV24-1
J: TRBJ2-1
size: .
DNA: TGTGCCACCAGCGGGGTTTGGGACAATGAGCAGTTCTTC
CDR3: CATSGVWDNEQFF